This T cell receptor beta chain came from a study of shared clonotypes between healthy human individuals. CD8 cells regarded as naive lacked CD45RO, were positively chosen for CCR7, and omitted terminally differentiated effector memory CD45RA+ cells. Germline CDR1 and CDR2: SNHLY and FYNNEI. The CDR3 has 16 residues. V was clipped by 6 bases and J by 5 bases; unmatched bases: 12. Generated by immunoSEQ multiplex PCR, the TCRdb table keeps only in-frame clones and is missing some. Found here are hundreds of thousands of clones, about 92% of them singletons; the top ten hold 20% to 25%. Sequenced sample: naive CD8+ T cells sorted from blood. The chain uses TRBV2 and TRBJ2-5, with TRBD2 matching over 10 bases. The clonotype was recovered from a man aged 25 to 45 in good health. The CDR3 protein is CASRGTSAAPRETQYF. In nucleotides, the CDR3 is TGTGCCAGCAGGGGGACTAGCGCAGCTCCTAGGGAGACCCAGTACTTC.